The clone carrying this TCR beta chain was observed at least ten times. Antigen unknown. This sample is drawn from a study of read filtering for tumor transcriptome and immune sequencing. Turning to the study itself: DNase treatment preceded whole-transcriptome library preparation.

Per the germline V gene, CDR1 is MNHEY and CDR2 is SMNVEV (reference sequence). With 10 bases removed from V and 6 bases from J, the gap between germline ends came to 10 bases. The CDR3 runs 10 residues. Overall study findings and caveats: IR-seq and RNA-seq agreed better without single-read clonotypes.

From roughly 390 ng of RNA, a library with molecular barcoded alpha/delta and beta/gamma adaptors was made. TCRdb called the reads again in MiXCR, with one record for every CDR3 protein. The table shows some 43,000 distinct CDR3 sequences, with roughly 13% occurring only once. This TCR was sampled from a donor at least 40 years old with multiple myeloma. V gene TRBV27 combines with J gene TRBJ2-7; D unresolved. The sequencing sample was made of a population of CD138-negative cells sorted from bone marrow. The CDR3 here is CANIRVEQYF. CDR3 in DNA: TGTGCCAACATTAGGGTCGAGCAGTACTTC.